A single sample gave rise to the 14 T cell receptor beta chains below, sequenced in a study of vaccination and CD4 T cells after COVID-19. TCRdb reanalysed the PCR reads using MiXCR and keeps one entry per CDR3 protein. This sample carries over 15,000 distinct CDR3 sequences, approximately 66% of them seen once, and the ten largest clones take about 1.1%. The source material was CD4+ T cells from blood, sampled after SARS-CoV-2 vaccination. The origin of the receptors is a human donor who had recovered from COVID-19.

This clonotype has a handful of counts. The chain couples TRBV20-1 to TRBJ1-5, with D perhaps matching TRBD1 (5 bases). Germline V gene lookup returns CDR1 DFQATT and CDR2 SNEGSKA (reference sequence). The germline V and J ends were trimmed by 0 bases and 5 bases, with 14 bases remaining between them. There are 15 residues in the CDR3. CDR3 coding DNA: TGCAGTGCTAGAGATCAGGGTGGCGGTCATCAGCCCCAGCATTTT. It translates to CSARDQGGGHQPQHF.

This chain connects TRBV6-1 to TRBJ1-6; D call uncertain. Trimming took 6 bases from V and 8 from J, leaving 11 bases between them. The germline V gene encodes CDR1 MNHNS and CDR2 SASEGT. CDR3 length: 13 residues. CDR3 in amino acids: CASSNLMDSPLHF. CDR3 DNA sequence: TGTGCCAGCAGCAACCTCATGGATTCACCCCTCCACTTT.

On this clonotype: The germline gene is not matched at one end of the junction; a read error may be the cause. The rearrangement uses TRBV5-3 and TRBJ2-7, with 9 bases that match TRBD2. TRBV5-3 is an ORF, with its function uncertain. The CDR3 totals 16 residues. CDR3 loop: CASSLAASGKGYEQYF. DNA of the CDR3: TGTGCCAGCAGCTTGGCCGCTAGCGGGAAGGGTTACGAGCAGTACTTC.

This clonotype has more than one count but fewer than ten. This rearrangement joins TRBV7-8 to TRBJ2-3; 13 bases are shared with TRBD2. The length of the CDR3 is 17 residues. The junction had 4 bases not matched to a gene; V was cut back by 4 bases and J by 0 bases. Looked up from germline, CDR1 is SGHVS and CDR2 is FQNEAQ. DNA of the CDR3: TGTGCCAGCAGCTCGACTAGCGGGAGGACTAGCACAGATACGCAGTATTTT. Protein product: CASSSTSGRTSTDTQYF.

The CDR3 sequence is CAWNRWGDHEQFF. CDR3 coding DNA: TGTGCCTGGAATAGATGGGGGGACCACGAGCAGTTCTTC. V is TRBV30 and J is TRBJ2-1; possible D gene TRBD2, 6 bases. Germline loops: CDR1 GTSNPN, CDR2 SVGIG (reference sequence). V was clipped by 4 bases and J by 10 bases, with 17 bases between them. This CDR3 region has 13 residues.

This rearrangement joins TRBV4-1 to TRBJ1-3; no definite D call. V was pared by 4 bases and J by 1 base, with 14 bases between. Germline V gene data show CDR1 as MGHRA and CDR2 as YSYEKL. The CDR3 has 16 amino acids. CDR3 loop: CASSLSLSLSGNTIYF. As DNA, the CDR3 is TGCGCCAGCAGCCTGTCCCTCAGCCTATCTGGAAACACCATATATTTT.

This clonotype has a single count. The chain joins TRBV10-3 to TRBJ2-3; D is undetermined. V gave up 6 bases and J gave up 4 bases, with 20 bases separating them. This CDR3 region has 16 residues. Germline loops: CDR1 ENHRY, CDR2 SYGVKD. The DNA of the CDR3 is TGTGCCATCAGAACGATGGGCGTGGGTGTCTCAGATACGCAGTATTTT. This gives the protein CAIRTMGVGVSDTQYF.

The J gene is TRBJ1-3, the V gene TRBV11-2, with TRBD1 as a possible D gene (5 bases). The CDR3 sequence is 14 residues long. CDR1 SGHAT and CDR2 FQNNGV come from the germline V gene. Between the trimmed V and J ends, which lost 5 bases and 1 base, there was a span of 9 bases. For the CDR3, the DNA is TGTGCCAGCAGCCATCAGGGATCTGGAAACACCATATATTTT. Translating gives CASSHQGSGNTIYF.

The chain has TRBV6-5 and TRBJ2-3; 10 positions match TRBD2. Germline V CDR1 and CDR2: MNHEY, SVGAGI. The CDR3 totals 15 residues. V gave up 0 bases and J gave up 6 bases; unmatched junction bases: 3. CDR3 residues: CASSYSSGRGDTQYF. CDR3 DNA sequence: TGTGCCAGCAGTTACTCGAGCGGGAGGGGTGATACGCAGTATTTT.

The J gene is TRBJ1-1, the V gene TRBV12-3 or TRBV12-4; 7 bases agree with TRBD1. J lost 1 base, V lost 3 bases, and 8 bases had no gene match. This CDR3 is built from 16 residues. CDR3 coding DNA: TGTGCCAGCAGTTTGGGGGCCCGGGACAGGAACACTGAAGCTTTCTTT. Its translation: CASSLGARDRNTEAFF.

The chain is built from TRBV19 and TRBJ2-1; 12 bases are a match to TRBD2. The CDR3 is 15 amino acids. V dropped 5 bases and J dropped 6; count of bases not matched to a gene: 5. CDR1 and CDR2 from the germline V gene are LNHDA and SQIVND (reference sequence). The CDR3 reads CASSGGTSGPNEQFF. The CDR3 nucleotides read TGTGCCAGTAGTGGTGGGACTAGCGGGCCCAATGAGCAGTTCTTC.

This rearrangement joins TRBV7-8 to TRBJ2-7; D is possibly TRBD1 (6 bases). Germline CDR1 SGHVS, CDR2 FQNEAQ. CDR3 length: 14 residues. V gave up 5 bases and J gave up 6 bases, with 17 bases separating them. CDR3 in DNA: TGTGCCAGCAGCCCCAGTAGGGGGTTTCGCGAGCAGTACTTC. It yields the protein CASSPSRGFREQYF.

The gene calls are TRBV6-5 and TRBJ2-7, with 8 positions matching TRBD1. Trimming cost V 4 bases and J 5 bases; bases outside gene matches: 13. The CDR3 contains 16 residues. Germline-derived CDR1 and CDR2 are MNHEY and SVGAGI. CDR3 protein: CASSFPGGQGSDEQYF. DNA of the CDR3: TGTGCCAGCAGTTTCCCCGGTGGACAGGGATCGGACGAGCAGTACTTC.

V is TRBV20-1 and J is TRBJ2-3; D gene uncertain. Trimming stripped 2 bases from V and 5 bases from J, with 11 bases between. Per germline, CDR1 DFQATT and CDR2 SNEGSKA (reference sequence). The length of the CDR3 is 13 residues. The chain's CDR3 is CSARSGARDTQYF. CDR3 DNA sequence: TGCAGTGCTAGATCTGGTGCCCGAGATACGCAGTATTTT.